Here is one TCR beta chain with its context. What it binds is not known. Patients were excluded for uncontrolled infection, other autoimmune disease, pregnancy or lactation. The CDR3 runs 13 residues. The V and J ends lost 5 bases and 4 bases respectively, with 11 bases between them. CDR1 and CDR2 from the germline V gene are LNHDA and SQIVND (reference sequence). The source material, RNA transcripts, was used to amplify TCR beta CDR3 regions. With the HTBI primer set, the TCR CDR3 went through a first round of RT-PCR. TCRdb fed the multiplex PCR reads into MiXCR, producing one record per CDR3 protein. The table records a few hundred thousand distinct CDR3 sequences, roughly 46% of them present only once. This sample stems from a study of T cells in Graves' hyperthyroidism and ophthalmopathy. Regarding the study as a whole: The majority of expanded thyroid clonotypes above 0.001 also appeared in blood. Using 13 V-J features, a model discriminated ophthalmopathy from stable hyperthyroidism.

Sample: peripheral blood or thyroid tissue (not recorded which). The rearrangement links TRBV19 to TRBJ1-1; no firm D call. The receptor was isolated from a woman aged 18 to 35 with Graves' hyperthyroidism. This CDR3 is CASSSEISTEAFF. DNA of the CDR3: TGTGCCAGTAGTTCCGAGATTAGCACTGAAGCTTTCTTT.